The rows below give T cell receptor beta chains drawn from one sample of a study of T cell responses to AZD1222 COVID-19 vaccine. The protocol was immunoSEQ multiplex PCR, while the TCRdb copy is restricted to in-frame clones and leaves out a portion. The repertoire includes roughly 130,000 clones, around 90% of them detected once, and 4% sits in the top ten. The sequenced sample was peripheral blood, obtained 28 days after the second AZD1222 dose. The receptors derive from an adult who received the AZD1222 COVID-19 vaccine. Both conserved end residues are part of each CDR3. Each record gives: V gene, D gene, clone size, J gene, CDR3 protein, CDR3 DNA. The D gene is left open where the match is weak. Size is stated for part of the rows, as once, few or many counts, or as a class when the clone is expanded.

TRBV19	.	.	TRBJ2-7	CASSMQGSYEQYF	TGTGCCAGTAGTATGCAGGGGTCCTACGAGCAGTACTTC
TRBV5-1	.	.	TRBJ1-6	CASSFGGSSYNSPLHF	TGCGCCAGCAGCTTCGGTGGCAGCTCCTATAATTCACCCCTCCACTTT
TRBV5-1	.	.	TRBJ1-4	CASSYRGELFF	TGCGCCAGCAGTTACCGGGGCGAGCTGTTTTTT
TRBV27	.	.	TRBJ2-7	CASSRRQVGGNEQYF	TGTGCCAGCAGCCGACGTCAAGTCGGCGGGAACGAGCAGTACTTC
TRBV7-2	TRBD1	.	TRBJ1-3	CASSASGTGSGNTIYF	TGTGCCAGCAGCGCCTCCGGGACAGGGTCAGGAAACACCATATATTTT
TRBV6-5	.	.	TRBJ1-3	CASSYLNEPGNTIYF	TGTGCCAGCAGTTACCTTAACGAGCCTGGAAACACCATATATTTT
TRBV7-6	.	.	TRBJ2-1	CASSPGAGSSYNEQFF	TGTGCCAGCAGCCCAGGGGCGGGGAGCTCCTACAATGAGCAGTTCTTC
TRBV5-4	TRBD1	once	TRBJ2-2	CASGETGGGGAGELFF	TGTGCCAGCGGAGAAACAGGGGGAGGTGGGGCCGGGGAGCTGTTTTTT
TRBV27	.	once	TRBJ2-1	CASSPRVGTYNEQFF	TGTGCCAGCAGTCCCAGGGTCGGGACCTACAATGAGCAGTTCTTC
TRBV5-5	.	.	TRBJ1-6	CASSLRLGWGSYNSPLHF	TGTGCCAGCAGCTTGCGATTGGGATGGGGTTCCTATAATTCACCCCTCCACTTT
TRBV5-1	.	.	TRBJ2-1	CASSLVVGSAYNEQFF	TGCGCCAGCAGCTTGGTAGTCGGGAGCGCCTACAATGAGCAGTTCTTC
TRBV7-9	.	once	TRBJ2-1	CASSSPREQFF	TGTGCCAGCAGCAGCCCGCGGGAGCAGTTCTTC
TRBV6-1	TRBD1	.	TRBJ1-4	CASSDGTGGVEKLFF	TGTGCCAGCAGTGACGGTACAGGGGGCGTCGAAAAACTGTTTTTT
TRBV5-1	TRBD2	.	TRBJ2-1	CASSLTQREYNEQFF	TGCGCCAGCAGCTTGACCCAGCGGGAGTACAATGAGCAGTTCTTC
TRBV5-1	.	.	TRBJ2-5	CASSLPGGGETQYF	TGCGCCAGCAGCTTGCCAGGGGGAGGAGAGACCCAGTACTTC
TRBV25-1	TRBD1	few	TRBJ1-1	CASSQGVNTEAFF	TGTGCCAGCAGTCAGGGGGTAAACACTGAAGCTTTCTTT
TRBV5-1	TRBD2	.	TRBJ2-5	CASSLGLAGQETQYF	TGCGCCAGCAGCTTAGGCCTAGCGGGACAAGAGACCCAGTACTTC
TRBV19	.	.	TRBJ1-5	CASSANQPQHF	TGTGCCAGTAGTGCTAATCAGCCCCAGCATTTT
TRBV5-1	TRBD2	.	TRBJ2-1	CASSPGLAGGGLF	TGCGCCAGCAGTCCGGGACTAGCGGGGGGTGGACTCTTC
TRBV6-6	.	once	TRBJ1-1	CASSYPPDRKNTEAFF	TGTGCCAGCAGTTACCCCCCCGACAGGAAGAACACTGAAGCTTTCTTT
TRBV9	TRBD1	.	TRBJ2-1	CASSPDRGFGNEQFF	TGTGCCAGCAGCCCCGACAGGGGGTTTGGCAATGAGCAGTTCTTC
TRBV25-1	TRBD2	.	TRBJ2-7	CASSVTSGSYEQYF	TGTGCCAGCAGTGTCACTAGCGGGAGCTACGAGCAGTACTTC
TRBV5-1	.	.	TRBJ2-7	CASSGGTHAYEQYF	TGCGCCAGCAGCGGGGGGACCCACGCATACGAGCAGTACTTC
TRBV25-1	.	.	TRBJ2-3	CASSEWGGADTQYF	TGTGCCAGCAGTGAATGGGGGGGGGCGGATACGCAGTATTTT
TRBV28	.	.	TRBJ1-4	CASSLGSGGYEKLFF	TGTGCCAGCAGTTTGGGGTCCGGGGGCTATGAAAAACTGTTTTTT
TRBV9	TRBD1	.	TRBJ1-2	CASSAQLRDSSYGYTF	TGTGCCAGCAGCGCGCAACTCCGGGACAGCAGCTATGGCTACACCTTC
TRBV27	.	.	TRBJ2-5	CASRDIQETQYF	TGTGCCAGCAGGGACATCCAAGAGACCCAGTACTTC
TRBV11-2	.	.	TRBJ1-4	CASTLGGLGEKLFF	TGTGCCAGCACCTTAGGGGGGCTTGGGGAAAAACTGTTTTTT
TRBV9	.	.	TRBJ1-1	CASSAPPNTEAFF	TGTGCCAGCAGCGCCCCACCGAACACTGAAGCTTTCTTT
TRBV19	.	few	TRBJ2-5	CASSIPQRAETQYF	TGTGCCAGTAGTATCCCGCAGAGGGCAGAGACCCAGTACTTC
TRBV5-4	.	.	TRBJ2-2	CASSLLNPVGELFF	TGTGCCAGCAGCTTGCTAAACCCTGTCGGGGAGCTGTTTTTT
TRBV27	.	.	TRBJ2-5	CASSKARVEETQYF	TGTGCCAGCAGTAAAGCCAGGGTTGAGGAGACCCAGTACTTC
TRBV19	.	.	TRBJ1-5	CASSLPQPYSNQPQHF	TGTGCCAGTAGTCTCCCACAGCCTTATAGCAATCAGCCCCAGCATTTT
TRBV5-6	TRBD1	.	TRBJ1-1	CASSRGPANTEAFF	TGTGCCAGCAGCAGGGGGCCTGCGAACACTGAAGCTTTCTTT
TRBV5-5	.	.	TRBJ1-2	CASSLGGGTYGYTF	TGTGCCAGCAGCTTGGGTGGGGGAACCTATGGCTACACCTTC
TRBV19	.	few	TRBJ2-7	CASSRQAPPSYEQYF	TGTGCCAGTAGCAGACAGGCCCCCCCATCCTACGAGCAGTACTTC
TRBV9	.	.	TRBJ1-4	CASSGGPGEKLFF	TGTGCCAGCAGCGGGGGACCGGGGGAAAAACTGTTTTTT
TRBV5-1	.	.	TRBJ2-3	CASSPDSPDTQYF	TGCGCCAGCAGTCCGGACAGCCCAGATACGCAGTATTTT
TRBV6-5	TRBD1	.	TRBJ2-4	CASTEQGTGKNIQYF	TGTGCCAGCACCGAACAGGGGACAGGGAAAAACATTCAGTACTTC
TRBV6-5	.	.	TRBJ2-3	CASKSLVADTQYF	TGTGCCAGCAAGAGCTTAGTAGCAGATACGCAGTATTTT
TRBV5-1	TRBD1	.	TRBJ2-7	CASSSNTGTGASKQYF	TGCGCCAGCAGCTCAAATACCGGGACAGGAGCCTCCAAGCAGTACTTC
TRBV5-4	.	.	TRBJ2-4	CASSSRGGLAKNIQYF	TGTGCCAGCAGCTCGAGGGGGGGACTAGCCAAAAACATTCAGTACTTC
TRBV4-3	.	.	TRBJ1-1	CASSQATGVNTEAFF	TGCGCCAGCAGCCAAGCGACAGGAGTGAACACTGAAGCTTTCTTT
TRBV19	TRBD2	.	TRBJ2-3	CASTLAGSDTQYF	TGTGCCAGTACCCTAGCGGGTTCCGATACGCAGTATTTT
TRBV7-2	TRBD2	once	TRBJ2-3	CASSLAPLAGGSTDTQYF	TGTGCCAGCAGCTTAGCCCCGCTAGCGGGGGGCTCCACAGATACGCAGTATTTT
TRBV19	.	.	TRBJ1-2	CASSIGQSSNGYTF	TGTGCCAGTAGTATCGGACAGAGTTCTAATGGCTACACCTTC
TRBV5-1	.	.	TRBJ2-2	CASSWDLLNTGELFF	TGCGCCAGCAGCTGGGACCTATTGAACACCGGGGAGCTGTTTTTT
TRBV9	.	many	TRBJ2-2	CASSPQGNTGELFF	TGTGCCAGCAGCCCCCAGGGGAACACCGGGGAGCTGTTTTTT
TRBV18	.	.	TRBJ1-5	CASSPGTNQPQHF	TGTGCCAGCTCTCCGGGTACCAATCAGCCCCAGCATTTT
TRBV18	.	.	TRBJ1-2	CASSPRPGAEYGYTF	TGTGCCAGCTCACCACGTCCGGGGGCCGAATATGGCTACACCTTC
TRBV7-2	.	.	TRBJ1-3	CASGELGAGNTIYF	TGTGCCAGCGGGGAGCTGGGGGCTGGAAACACCATATATTTT
TRBV4-1	TRBD1	.	TRBJ1-5	CASSQPWTGGGNQPQHF	TGCGCCAGCAGCCAACCCTGGACAGGGGGAGGGAATCAGCCCCAGCATTTT
TRBV28	.	.	TRBJ1-1	CASSYIEAFF	TGTGCCAGCAGTTATATTGAAGCTTTCTTT
TRBV19	.	.	TRBJ2-7	CASSMRPRGGDEQYF	TGTGCCAGTAGTATGAGGCCCCGGGGAGGCGACGAGCAGTACTTC
TRBV18	.	once	TRBJ1-4	CASSADLATNEKLFF	TGTGCCAGCTCTGCGGACCTTGCAACTAATGAAAAACTGTTTTTT
TRBV5-5	TRBD2	.	TRBJ2-1	CASSLAGVVYEQFF	TGTGCCAGCAGCTTAGCGGGAGTAGTTTATGAGCAGTTCTTC
TRBV10-1	.	.	TRBJ2-2	CASSLRGRGTGELFF	TGCGCCAGCAGCCTCAGGGGAAGAGGGACCGGGGAGCTGTTTTTT
TRBV19	.	.	TRBJ2-3	CASSTSTDTQYF	TGTGCCAGTAGTACCAGCACAGATACGCAGTATTTT
TRBV2	.	once	TRBJ1-5	CASSLSGGNQPQHF	TGTGCCAGCAGTCTATCCGGGGGCAATCAGCCCCAGCATTTT
TRBV6-5	TRBD1	.	TRBJ1-2	CASSYRDRGRGYTF	TGTGCCAGCAGTTATCGGGACAGGGGCCGGGGCTACACCTTC